The rows below give T cell receptor beta chains drawn from one sample of a study of blood T cell repertoires in COVID-19. Clones were sequenced by immunoSEQ multiplex PCR, and TCRdb holds only the in-frame ones, with some missing. Counted here are 61,000 or so clones, almost 90% occurring once; the ten biggest clones make up less than 20%. The sequencing input was peripheral blood. The receptor set was obtained from a woman at least 80 years old with active COVID-19. The CDR3 runs from the conserved cysteine through the conserved F or W. Fields, in order: D gene, clone size, V gene, J gene, CDR3 protein, CDR3 DNA. A D gene is named only where the DNA matches it firmly. Clone size is shown for a subset of rows, as once, few, many or a class of expanded clone.

d_call: TRBD1
clone_size: -
v_call: TRBV6-5
j_call: TRBJ1-6
cdr3_aa: CASSYKLTGGSSPLHF
cdr3_nt: TGTGCCAGCAGTTACAAACTGACAGGGGGAAGTTCACCCCTCCACTTT

d_call: -
clone_size: once
v_call: TRBV7-2
j_call: TRBJ1-6
cdr3_aa: CASSYGGMGNSPLHF
cdr3_nt: TGTGCCAGCAGCTACGGGGGAATGGGTAATTCACCCCTCCACTTT

d_call: TRBD1
clone_size: -
v_call: TRBV7-3
j_call: TRBJ2-1
cdr3_aa: CASSSAGGPYNEQFF
cdr3_nt: TGTGCCAGCAGCTCGGCAGGGGGCCCTTACAATGAGCAGTTCTTC

d_call: -
clone_size: -
v_call: TRBV10-3
j_call: TRBJ2-1
cdr3_aa: CAISESDYPHEQFF
cdr3_nt: TGTGCCATCAGTGAGTCGGACTATCCACATGAGCAGTTCTTC

d_call: TRBD2
clone_size: -
v_call: TRBV29-1
j_call: TRBJ2-1
cdr3_aa: CSVASGDYNEQFF
cdr3_nt: TGCAGCGTTGCTAGCGGGGACTACAATGAGCAGTTCTTC

d_call: -
clone_size: -
v_call: TRBV18
j_call: TRBJ1-5
cdr3_aa: CASSPGAFNQPQHF
cdr3_nt: TGTGCCAGCTCACCAGGGGCCTTCAATCAGCCCCAGCATTTT

d_call: -
clone_size: -
v_call: TRBV29-1
j_call: TRBJ1-2
cdr3_aa: CSAREYGYTF
cdr3_nt: TGCAGCGCTAGGGAGTATGGCTACACCTTC

d_call: TRBD1
clone_size: -
v_call: TRBV6-6
j_call: TRBJ1-2
cdr3_aa: CASSYSGDRGFF
cdr3_nt: TGTGCCAGCAGTTACTCGGGAGACAGGGGCTTCTTC

d_call: TRBD2
clone_size: -
v_call: TRBV5-1
j_call: TRBJ2-3
cdr3_aa: CASRILAGASTDTQYF
cdr3_nt: TGCGCCAGCAGGATTTTAGCGGGGGCTAGCACAGATACGCAGTATTTT

d_call: TRBD2
clone_size: -
v_call: TRBV28
j_call: TRBJ2-3
cdr3_aa: CASGTSGGEDTQYF
cdr3_nt: TGTGCCAGCGGTACTAGCGGGGGGGAGGATACGCAGTATTTT

d_call: TRBD1
clone_size: -
v_call: TRBV6-5
j_call: TRBJ1-2
cdr3_aa: CASSRRDRQNYGYTF
cdr3_nt: TGTGCCAGCAGCCGCAGGGACAGGCAAAACTATGGCTACACCTTC

d_call: -
clone_size: -
v_call: TRBV29-1
j_call: TRBJ1-1
cdr3_aa: CSVLGGRGSTEAFF
cdr3_nt: TGCAGCGTCCTAGGGGGGAGGGGATCCACTGAAGCTTTCTTT

d_call: -
clone_size: -
v_call: TRBV5-8
j_call: TRBJ1-5
cdr3_aa: CASRQVNQPQHF
cdr3_nt: TGTGCCAGCAGACAGGTAAATCAGCCCCAGCATTTT

d_call: TRBD1
clone_size: -
v_call: TRBV5-1
j_call: TRBJ1-1
cdr3_aa: CASSGTGTEAFF
cdr3_nt: TGCGCCAGCAGCGGGACAGGCACTGAAGCTTTCTTT

d_call: -
clone_size: -
v_call: TRBV7-2
j_call: TRBJ2-2
cdr3_aa: CASSPRGGLNTGELFF
cdr3_nt: TGTGCCAGCAGCCCGCGGGGAGGCCTGAACACCGGGGAGCTGTTTTTT

d_call: TRBD2
clone_size: -
v_call: TRBV2
j_call: TRBJ2-1
cdr3_aa: CASLGAGDYNEQFF
cdr3_nt: TGTGCCAGCCTGGGAGCGGGGGACTACAATGAGCAGTTCTTC